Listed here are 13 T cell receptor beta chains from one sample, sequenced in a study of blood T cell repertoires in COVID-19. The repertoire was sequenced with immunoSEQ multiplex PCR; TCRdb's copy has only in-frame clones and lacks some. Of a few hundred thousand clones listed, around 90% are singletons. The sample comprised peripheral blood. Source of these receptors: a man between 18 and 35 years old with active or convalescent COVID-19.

The CDR3 protein is CASSLSGEYHFSPLHF. Here the CDR3 DNA reads TGTGCCAGCAGCCTCTCGGGAGAATACCATTTTTCACCCCTCCACTTT. V and J are TRBV14 and TRBJ1-6; D unclear. This CDR3 comprises 16 residues. CDR1 is SGHDN and CDR2 is FVKESK in the germline V gene. Trimming cost V 4 bases and J 9 bases, with 19 bases left between them.

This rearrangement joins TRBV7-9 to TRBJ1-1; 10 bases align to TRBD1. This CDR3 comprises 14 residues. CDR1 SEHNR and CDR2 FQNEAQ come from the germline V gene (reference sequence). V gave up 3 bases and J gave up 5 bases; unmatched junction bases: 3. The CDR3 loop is CASSFGQGETEAFF. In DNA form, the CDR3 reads TGTGCCAGCAGCTTCGGACAGGGGGAAACTGAAGCTTTCTTT.

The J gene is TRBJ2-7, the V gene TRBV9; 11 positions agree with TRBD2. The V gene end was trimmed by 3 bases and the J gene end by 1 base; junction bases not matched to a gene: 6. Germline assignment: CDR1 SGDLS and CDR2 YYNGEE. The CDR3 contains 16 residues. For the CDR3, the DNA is TGTGCCAGCAGCGAACTAGCGGGGGCTTTATCCTACGAGCAGTACTTC. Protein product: CASSELAGALSYEQYF.

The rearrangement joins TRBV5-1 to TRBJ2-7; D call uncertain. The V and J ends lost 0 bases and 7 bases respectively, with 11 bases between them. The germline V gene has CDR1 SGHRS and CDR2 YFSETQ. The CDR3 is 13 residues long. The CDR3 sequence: CASSLGSKREQYF. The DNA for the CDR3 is TGCGCCAGCAGCTTGGGGTCGAAGAGGGAGCAGTACTTC.

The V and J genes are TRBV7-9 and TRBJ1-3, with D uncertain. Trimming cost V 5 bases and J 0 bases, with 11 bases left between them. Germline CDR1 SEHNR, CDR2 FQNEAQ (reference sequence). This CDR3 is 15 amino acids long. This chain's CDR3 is CASSSPLSSGNTIYF. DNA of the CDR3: TGTGCCAGCAGCAGTCCTTTGAGCTCTGGAAACACCATATATTTT.

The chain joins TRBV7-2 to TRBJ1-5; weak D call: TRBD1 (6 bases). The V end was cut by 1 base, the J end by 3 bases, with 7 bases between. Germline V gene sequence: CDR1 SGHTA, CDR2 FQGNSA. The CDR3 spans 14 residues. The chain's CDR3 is CASSLGTANQPQHF. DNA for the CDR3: TGTGCCAGCAGCTTAGGGACAGCCAATCAGCCCCAGCATTTT.

This chain's CDR3 is CASSRTDRVGQPQHF. In DNA, the CDR3 is TGTGCCAGCAGCCGAACGGACAGGGTTGGCCAGCCCCAGCATTTT. The chain has TRBV7-8 and TRBJ1-5, with TRBD1 identical over 8 bases. Losses at the gene ends were 5 bases for V and 7 bases for J; bases not matched to a gene: 10. CDR3 length: 15 amino acids. In germline, CDR1 is SGHVS, CDR2 FQNEAQ.

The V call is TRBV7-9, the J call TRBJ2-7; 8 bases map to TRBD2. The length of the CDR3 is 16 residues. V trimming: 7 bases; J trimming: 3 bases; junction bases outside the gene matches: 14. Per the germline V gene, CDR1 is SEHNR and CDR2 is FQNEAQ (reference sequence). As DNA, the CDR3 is TGTGCCAGCACCAAGGCCCAGGTAGCGGGAAGCTACGAGCAGTACTTC. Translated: CASTKAQVAGSYEQYF.

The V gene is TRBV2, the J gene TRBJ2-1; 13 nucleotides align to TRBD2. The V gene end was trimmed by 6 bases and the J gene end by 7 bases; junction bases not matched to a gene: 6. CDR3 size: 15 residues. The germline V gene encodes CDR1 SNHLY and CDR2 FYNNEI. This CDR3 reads CASRGLAGVRNEQFF. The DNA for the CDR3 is TGTGCCAGCAGAGGACTAGCGGGAGTCCGGAATGAGCAGTTCTTC.

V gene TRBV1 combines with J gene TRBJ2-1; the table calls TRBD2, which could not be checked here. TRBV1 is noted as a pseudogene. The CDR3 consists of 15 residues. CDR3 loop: CTSSLAGGPYNEQFF. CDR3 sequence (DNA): TGCACCAGCAGCCTAGCGGGAGGGCCGTACAATGAGCAGTTCTTC.

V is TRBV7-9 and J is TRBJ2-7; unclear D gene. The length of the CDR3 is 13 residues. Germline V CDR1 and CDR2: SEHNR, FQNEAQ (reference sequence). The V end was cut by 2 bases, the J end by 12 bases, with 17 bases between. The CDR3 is CASSLQEEVPGYF. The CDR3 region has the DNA TGTGCCAGCAGCTTACAGGAAGAAGTCCCTGGGTACTTC. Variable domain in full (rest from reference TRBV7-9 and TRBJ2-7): DTGVSQNPRHKITKRGQNVTFRCDPISEHNRLYWYRQTLGQGPEFLTYFQNEAQLEKSRLLSDRFSAERPKGSFSTLEIQRTEQGDSAMYLCASSLQEEVPGYFGPGTRLTVT.

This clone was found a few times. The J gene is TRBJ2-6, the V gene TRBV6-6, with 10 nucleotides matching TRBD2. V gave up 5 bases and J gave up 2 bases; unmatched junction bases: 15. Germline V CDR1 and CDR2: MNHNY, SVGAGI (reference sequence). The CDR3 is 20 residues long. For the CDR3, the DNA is TGTGCCAGCAGTCTACGGACTGGTAGCGGGAGGCTTGCTGGGGCCAACGTCCTGACTTTC. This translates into CASSLRTGSGRLAGANVLTF.

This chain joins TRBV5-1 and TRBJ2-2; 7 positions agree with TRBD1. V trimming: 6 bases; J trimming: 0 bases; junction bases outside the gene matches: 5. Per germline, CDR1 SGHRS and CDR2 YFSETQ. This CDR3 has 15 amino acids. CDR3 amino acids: CASTWGQTNTGELFF. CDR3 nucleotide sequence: TGCGCCAGCACCTGGGGACAGACGAACACCGGGGAGCTGTTTTTT.